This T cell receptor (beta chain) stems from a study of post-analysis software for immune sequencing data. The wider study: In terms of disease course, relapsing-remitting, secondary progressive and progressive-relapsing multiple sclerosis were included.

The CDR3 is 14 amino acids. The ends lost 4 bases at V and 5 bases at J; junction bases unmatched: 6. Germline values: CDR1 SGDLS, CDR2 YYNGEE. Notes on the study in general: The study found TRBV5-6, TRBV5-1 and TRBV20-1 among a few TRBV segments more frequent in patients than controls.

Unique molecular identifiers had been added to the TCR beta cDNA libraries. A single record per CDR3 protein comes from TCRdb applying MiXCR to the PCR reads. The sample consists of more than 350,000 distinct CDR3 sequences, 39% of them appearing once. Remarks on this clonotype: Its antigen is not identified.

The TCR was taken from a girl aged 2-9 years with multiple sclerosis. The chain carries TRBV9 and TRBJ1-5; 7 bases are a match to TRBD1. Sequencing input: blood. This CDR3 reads CASSRDSRDQPQHF. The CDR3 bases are TGTGCCAGCAGCCGGGACAGTAGGGATCAGCCCCAGCATTTT. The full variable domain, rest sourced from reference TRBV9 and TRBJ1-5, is DSGVTQTPKHLITATGQRVTLRCSPRSGDLSVYWYQQSLDQGLQFLIQYYNGEERAKGNILERFSAQQFPDLHSELNLSSLELGDSALYFCASSRDSRDQPQHFGDGTRLSIL.